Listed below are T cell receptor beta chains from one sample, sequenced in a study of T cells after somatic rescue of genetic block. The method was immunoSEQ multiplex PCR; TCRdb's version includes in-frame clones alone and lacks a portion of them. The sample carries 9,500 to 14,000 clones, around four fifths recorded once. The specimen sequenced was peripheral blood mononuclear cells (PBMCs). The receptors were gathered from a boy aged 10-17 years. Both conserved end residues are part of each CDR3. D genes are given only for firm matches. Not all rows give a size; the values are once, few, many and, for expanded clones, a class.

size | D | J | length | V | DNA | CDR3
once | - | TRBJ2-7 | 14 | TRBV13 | TGTGCCAGCAGCCGCCGACAGGCCTCCTACGAGCAGTACTTC | CASSRRQASYEQYF
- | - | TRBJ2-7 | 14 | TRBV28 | TGTGCCAGCAGTTTCGCCAGGGTGCCTTACGAGCAGTACTTC | CASSFARVPYEQYF
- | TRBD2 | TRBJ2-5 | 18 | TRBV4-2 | TGTGCCAGCAGCCAAGATCCACGGGGACTAGCGGGAGGAGAGACCCAGTACTTC | CASSQDPRGLAGGETQYF
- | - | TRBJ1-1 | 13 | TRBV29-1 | TGCAGCGCCACTCTCACGGTTGGCACTGAAGCTTTCTTT | CSATLTVGTEAFF
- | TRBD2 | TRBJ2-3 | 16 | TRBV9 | TGTGCCAGCAGCGATCTAGCGGGAGGGCCAGGAGATACGCAGTATTTT | CASSDLAGGPGDTQYF
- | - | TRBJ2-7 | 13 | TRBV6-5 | TGTGCCAGCAGTTACGGATTTGCCTACGAGCAGTACTTC | CASSYGFAYEQYF
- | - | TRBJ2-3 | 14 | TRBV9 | TGTGCCAGCAGCGTAGCGGGGACTCAACATACGCAGTATTTT | CASSVAGTQHTQYF
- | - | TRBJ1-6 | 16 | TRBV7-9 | TGTGCCAGCAGCCGAGAGGGCAGGGGATATAATTCACCCCTCCACTTT | CASSREGRGYNSPLHF
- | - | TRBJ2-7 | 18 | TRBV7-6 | TGTGCCAGCAGCTTAGCGCAAGGGGGGGAAGTTGGAACCTACGAGCAGTACTTC | CASSLAQGGEVGTYEQYF
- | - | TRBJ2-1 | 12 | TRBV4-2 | TGTGCCTCTGGAGGGCCCTACAATGAGCAGTTCTTC | CASGGPYNEQFF
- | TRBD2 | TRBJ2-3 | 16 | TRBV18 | TGTGCCAGCTCACCACTAGCGGGCCATAACACAGATACGCAGTATTTT | CASSPLAGHNTDTQYF
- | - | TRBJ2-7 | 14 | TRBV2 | TGTGCCAGCATGAGGCCTAGCGAGTCCTACGAGCAGTACTTC | CASMRPSESYEQYF
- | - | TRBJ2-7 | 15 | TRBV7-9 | TGTGCCAGCAGACCCCCCGCCGGGACCCCCTACGAGCAGTACTTC | CASRPPAGTPYEQYF
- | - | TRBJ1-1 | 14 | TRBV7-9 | TGTGCCAGCAGCTTAGATCAGGGTGGGACTGAAGCTTTCTTT | CASSLDQGGTEAFF
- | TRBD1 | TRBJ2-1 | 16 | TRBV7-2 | TGTGCCAGCAGCTCCGACTCGACAGGGCCCTACAATGAGCAGTTCTTC | CASSSDSTGPYNEQFF
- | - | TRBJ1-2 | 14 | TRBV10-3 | TGTGCCATCAACAGCCCAGAGGGAAACTATGGCTACACCTTC | CAINSPEGNYGYTF
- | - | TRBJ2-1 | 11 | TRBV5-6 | TGTGCCAGCAGCTTGGGAGGCGGGCAGTTCTTC | CASSLGGGQFF
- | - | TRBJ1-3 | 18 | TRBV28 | TGTGCCAGCAGTTTCCCCCATCCAGGACAAGTCTCTGGAAACACCATATATTTT | CASSFPHPGQVSGNTIYF
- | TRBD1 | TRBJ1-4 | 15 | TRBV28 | TGTGCCAGCACCGATCCGACAGGGCCGAATGAAAAACTGTTTTTT | CASTDPTGPNEKLFF
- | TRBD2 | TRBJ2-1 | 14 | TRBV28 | TGTGCCAGCAGTTTAGCGGGAGGGGGCAATGAGCAGTTCTTC | CASSLAGGGNEQFF
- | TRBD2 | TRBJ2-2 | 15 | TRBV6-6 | TGTGCCAGCAGTACCGCTAGCGGGGTATACGGGGAGCTGTTTTTT | CASSTASGVYGELFF
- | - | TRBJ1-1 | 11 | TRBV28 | TGTGCCACCCTCGGACCCGATCCAGCTTTCTTT | CATLGPDPAFF
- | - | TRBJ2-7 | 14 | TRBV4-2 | TGTGCCAGCAGCCAAGATTTCATCAACTACGAGCAGTACTTC | CASSQDFINYEQYF
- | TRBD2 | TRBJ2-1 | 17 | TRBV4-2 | TGTGCCAGCAGCCAAAGGGCCCTAGCGGGAGAGAGCTATGAGCAGTTCTTC | CASSQRALAGESYEQFF
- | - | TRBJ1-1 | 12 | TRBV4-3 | TGCGCCAGCAGCCTTTCAGGGAGAGAAGCTTTCTTT | CASSLSGREAFF
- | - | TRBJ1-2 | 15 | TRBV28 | TGTGCCAGCAGTTTGACGCAGGGCCGGGAATATGGCTACACCTTC | CASSLTQGREYGYTF
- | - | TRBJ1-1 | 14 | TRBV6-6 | TGTGCCAGCAAGGGGGGGTGGATGAACACTGAAGCTTTCTTT | CASKGGWMNTEAFF
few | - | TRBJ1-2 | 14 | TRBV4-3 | TGCGCCAGCAGCCAAGCTACAGGGAGTTATGGCTACACCTTC | CASSQATGSYGYTF
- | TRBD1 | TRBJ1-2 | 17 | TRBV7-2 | TGTGCCAGCAGCTTGAGGCGTAACCCGGGACAGGAGACTTTGTACACCTTC | CASSLRRNPGQETLYTF
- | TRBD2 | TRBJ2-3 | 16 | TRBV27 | TGTGCCAGCAGTCAGCCGGGACTAGCGGAAACAGATACGCAGTATTTT | CASSQPGLAETDTQYF
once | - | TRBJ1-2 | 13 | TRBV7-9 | TGTGCCAGCAGCGCGGCGAGGGACTATGGCTACACCTTC | CASSAARDYGYTF
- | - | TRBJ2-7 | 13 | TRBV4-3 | TGCGCCAGCAGCCGGGACGGGAAATACGAGCAGTACTTC | CASSRDGKYEQYF
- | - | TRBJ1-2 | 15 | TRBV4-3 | TGCGCCAGCAGCCAGAACTCCGGGACTCACTATGGCTACACCTTC | CASSQNSGTHYGYTF
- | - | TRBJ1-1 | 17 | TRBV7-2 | TGTGCCAGCGGTCCCCCACCGTGGCGGATGGGGGACACTGAAGCTTTCTTT | CASGPPPWRMGDTEAFF
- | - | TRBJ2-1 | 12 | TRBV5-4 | TGTGCCAGCAGCTTGCTTCCGGGGGAGCAGTTCTTC | CASSLLPGEQFF
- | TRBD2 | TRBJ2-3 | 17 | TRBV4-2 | TGTGCCAGCAGCCAAGTGGCTAGCGGGAGGGGACCAGATACGCAGTATTTT | CASSQVASGRGPDTQYF
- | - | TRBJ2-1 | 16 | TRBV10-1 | TGCGCCAGCAGAAACAACCCGAGGACTGGAGGCAATGAGCAGTTCTTC | CASRNNPRTGGNEQFF
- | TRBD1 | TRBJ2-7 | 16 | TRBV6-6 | TGTGCCAGCAGTTACTCGCGGGACAGGGGAGAATACGAGCAGTACTTC | CASSYSRDRGEYEQYF
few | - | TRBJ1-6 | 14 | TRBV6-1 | TGTGCCAGCAGTGAATTTGCCGGGAATTCACCCCTCCACTTT | CASSEFAGNSPLHF
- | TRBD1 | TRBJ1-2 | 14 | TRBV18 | TGTGCCAGCTCACCGTTGACAGGGGACTATGGCTACACCTTC | CASSPLTGDYGYTF
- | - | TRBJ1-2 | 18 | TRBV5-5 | TGTGCCAGCAGCCGGAGCGGGACACAGGTTTACGAGGACTATGGCTACACCTTC | CASSRSGTQVYEDYGYTF
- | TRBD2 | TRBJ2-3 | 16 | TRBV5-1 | TGCGCCAGCAGCCAAGGACTAGCGGGGCTCACAGATACGCAGTATTTT | CASSQGLAGLTDTQYF
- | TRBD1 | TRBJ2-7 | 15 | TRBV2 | TGTGCCAGCAGTGCAGACAGGGCCCTCTCCTACGAGCAGTACTTC | CASSADRALSYEQYF
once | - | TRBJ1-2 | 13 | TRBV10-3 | TGTGCCATCAGTGCCAGGGAGGAGTATGGCTACACCTTC | CAISAREEYGYTF
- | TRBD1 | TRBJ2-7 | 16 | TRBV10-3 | TGTGCCATCAGTGGAAGCCGGGACAGGCACTCCTACGAGCAGTACTTC | CAISGSRDRHSYEQYF
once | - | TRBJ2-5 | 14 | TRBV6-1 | TGTGCCAGCATGTTGTCTAGCACAGTACAAACCCAGTACTTC | CASMLSSTVQTQYF
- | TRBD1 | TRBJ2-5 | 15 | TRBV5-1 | TGCGCCAGCAGCTCATCGACAGGGCAGGCACAGACCCAGTACTTC | CASSSSTGQAQTQYF
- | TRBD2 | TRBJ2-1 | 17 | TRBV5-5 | TGTGCCAGCAGCTTGGCAGTGAGCGGGGGGGCCGTCCATGAGCAGTTCTTC | CASSLAVSGGAVHEQFF